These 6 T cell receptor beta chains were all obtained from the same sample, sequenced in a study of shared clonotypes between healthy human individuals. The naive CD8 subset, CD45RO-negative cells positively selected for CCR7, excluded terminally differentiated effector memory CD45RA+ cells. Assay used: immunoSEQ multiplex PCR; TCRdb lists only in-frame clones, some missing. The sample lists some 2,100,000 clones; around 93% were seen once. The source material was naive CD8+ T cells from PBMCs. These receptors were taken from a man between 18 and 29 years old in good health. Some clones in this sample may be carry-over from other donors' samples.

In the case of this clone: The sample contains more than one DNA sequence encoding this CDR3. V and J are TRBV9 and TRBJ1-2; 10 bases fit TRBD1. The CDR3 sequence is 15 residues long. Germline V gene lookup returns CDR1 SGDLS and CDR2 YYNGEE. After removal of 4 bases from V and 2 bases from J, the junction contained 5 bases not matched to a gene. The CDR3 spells CASSPGDRGNYGYTF. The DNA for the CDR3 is TGTGCCAGCAGCCCAGGGGACAGGGGAAACTATGGCTACACCTTC.

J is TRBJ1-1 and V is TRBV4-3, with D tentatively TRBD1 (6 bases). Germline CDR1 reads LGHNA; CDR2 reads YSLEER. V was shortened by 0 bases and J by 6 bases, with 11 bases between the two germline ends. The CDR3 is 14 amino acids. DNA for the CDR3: TGCGCCAGCAGCCAAGATTGGCCAGGGGCTGAAGCTTTCTTT. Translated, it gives CASSQDWPGAEAFF.

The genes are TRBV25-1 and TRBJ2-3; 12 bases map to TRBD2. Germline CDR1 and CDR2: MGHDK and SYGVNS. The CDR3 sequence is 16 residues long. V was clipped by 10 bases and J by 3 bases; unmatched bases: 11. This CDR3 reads CAITRTSGIGTDTQYF. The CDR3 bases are TGTGCCATCACTCGGACTAGCGGGATTGGGACAGATACGCAGTATTTT.

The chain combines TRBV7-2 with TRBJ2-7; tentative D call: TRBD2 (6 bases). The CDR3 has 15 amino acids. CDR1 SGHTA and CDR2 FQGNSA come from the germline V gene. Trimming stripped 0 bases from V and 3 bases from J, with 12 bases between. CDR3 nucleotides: TGTGCCAGCAGCTTAGCGAGCTACGGGGGCTACGAGCAGTACTTC. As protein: CASSLASYGGYEQYF.

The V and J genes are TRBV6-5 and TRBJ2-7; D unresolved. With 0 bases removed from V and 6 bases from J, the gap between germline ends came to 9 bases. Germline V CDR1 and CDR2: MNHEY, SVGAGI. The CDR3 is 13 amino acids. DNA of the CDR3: TGTGCCAGCAGTTACTCAGGGTATGGCGAGCAGTACTTC. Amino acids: CASSYSGYGEQYF.

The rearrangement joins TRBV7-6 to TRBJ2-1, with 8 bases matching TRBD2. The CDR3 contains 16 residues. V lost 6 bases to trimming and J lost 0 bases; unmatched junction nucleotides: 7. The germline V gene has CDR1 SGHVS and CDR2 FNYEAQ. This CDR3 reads CASSKSGGSSYNEQFF. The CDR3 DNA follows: TGTGCCAGCAGTAAGAGCGGGGGAAGCTCCTACAATGAGCAGTTCTTC.